The 8 T cell receptor beta chains presented below share a single source sample, sequenced in a study of blood T cell repertoires in COVID-19. The data were produced by immunoSEQ multiplex PCR, yet TCRdb's version contains in-frame clones alone and is incomplete. The profile shows roughly 57,000 clones, about 76% of them singletons. Sequenced material: peripheral blood. These receptors were taken from a man between 65 and 85 years old with active or convalescent COVID-19.

This sequence joins TRBV7-8 and TRBJ2-7; 10 bases are a match to TRBD1. Losses at the gene ends were 5 bases for V and 3 bases for J; bases not matched to a gene: 4. Germline values: CDR1 SGHVS, CDR2 FQNEAQ. The CDR3 spans 14 residues. The CDR3 here is CASSPRDRGYEQYF. As DNA, the CDR3 is TGTGCCAGCAGCCCCCGGGACAGGGGCTACGAGCAGTACTTC.

This clone occurred a few times. This sample also contains other DNA sequences that code for the same CDR3. V and J are TRBV6-2 or TRBV6-3 and TRBJ1-1; the match to TRBD1 covers 8 bases. This CDR3 comprises 11 residues. CDR1 is MNHEY and CDR2 is SVGEGT in the germline V gene. The V segment lost 6 bases and the J segment 8 bases; nucleotides outside the gene matches: 2. CDR3 residues: CASSQGAEAFF. DNA for the CDR3: TGTGCCAGCAGCCAGGGGGCCGAAGCTTTCTTT.

The chain couples TRBV3-1 (or the pseudogene TRBV3-2) to TRBJ1-4; possible D gene TRBD1, 5 bases. This CDR3 is built from 16 residues. Germline V lookup: CDR1 LGHDT, CDR2 YNNKEL (reference sequence). Trimming left V 2 bases short and J 3 bases short, with 13 bases between. In DNA, the CDR3 is TGTGCCAGCAGCCAAAACAGGCCTGGGGCTAATGAAAAACTGTTTTTT. As protein: CASSQNRPGANEKLFF.

The chain is built from TRBV11-1 and TRBJ2-7; D is perhaps TRBD2 (5 bases). The V and J ends lost 1 base and 7 bases respectively, with 11 bases between them. Germline CDR1 is SGHAT and CDR2 is FQDESV (reference sequence). The CDR3 extends over 13 amino acids. The CDR3, as DNA: TGTGCCAGCAGCTTAGGGCGATCGGGGGAGCAGTACTTC. As protein: CASSLGRSGEQYF.

The chain couples TRBV19 to TRBJ2-5; 12 bases are shared with TRBD1. V was clipped by 6 bases and J by 5 bases; unmatched bases: 4. Germline V lookup: CDR1 LNHDA, CDR2 SQIVND (reference sequence). This CDR3 contains 14 residues. CDR3 region: CASRGQGAVETQYF. The CDR3 DNA follows: TGTGCCAGTAGGGGACAGGGGGCCGTCGAGACCCAGTACTTC.

This clone was observed many times. V is TRBV4-2 and J is TRBJ2-7; 8 nucleotides align to TRBD2. Germline CDR1 is LGHNA and CDR2 is YNFKEQ. The CDR3 covers 15 residues. V shed 1 base, J shed 0 bases, and the junction held 2 bases outside the gene matches. CDR3 in DNA: TGTGCCAGCAGCCAAGTTGGGACTAGCTCCTACGAGCAGTACTTC. It is translated as CASSQVGTSSYEQYF.

The rearrangement joins TRBV19 to TRBJ1-1, with D maybe TRBD1 (6 bases). The V gene's germline CDR1 is LNHDA and CDR2 SQIVND (reference sequence). The CDR3 runs to 17 residues. V was cut by 4 bases and J by 11 bases, with 29 bases left in between. The CDR3 coding sequence is TGTGCCAGTAGTACTCCCCGAGTTACAGAGGGGGAGATGAGGGCTTTCTTT. Its translation: CASSTPRVTEGEMRAFF. The whole variable domain, remainder taken from reference TRBV19 and TRBJ1-1, is DGGITQSPKYLFRKEGQNVTLSCEQNLNHDAMYWYRQDPGQGLRLIYYSQIVNDFQKGDIAEGYSVSREKKESFPLTVTSAQKNPTAFYLCASSTPRVTEGEMRAFFGQGTRLTVV.

The chain uses TRBV7-9 and TRBJ1-2; D remains unclear. CDR1 is SEHNR, CDR2 FQNEAQ, per germline (reference sequence). The CDR3 spans 13 residues. Trimming stripped 8 bases from V and 0 bases from J, with 10 bases between. The CDR3 is CASRREANYGYTF. In DNA, the CDR3 is TGTGCCAGCCGCCGAGAAGCTAACTATGGCTACACCTTC. Variable domain in full (rest from reference TRBV7-9 and TRBJ1-2): DTGVSQNPRHKITKRGQNVTFRCDPISEHNRLYWYRQTLGQGPEFLTYFQNEAQLEKSRLLSDRFSAERPKGSFSTLEIQRTEQGDSAMYLCASRREANYGYTFGSGTRLTVV.